Each of the 9 T cell receptor beta chains below was sequenced from the same sample in a study of blood T cell repertoires in COVID-19. The protocol was immunoSEQ multiplex PCR, while the TCRdb copy is restricted to in-frame clones and leaves out a portion. The table shows 100,000 or so clones, with 84% occurring only once. Sequenced material: peripheral blood. These receptors all come from a man between 65 and 85 years old with active or convalescent COVID-19.

V gene TRBV24-1 combines with J gene TRBJ2-1; 9 bases map to TRBD1. The V and J ends lost 7 bases and 8 bases, in that order; junction bases with no gene match: 5. The germline gives CDR1 KGHDR, CDR2 SFDVKD. This CDR3 spans 13 amino acids. CDR3 protein: CATSGQGKDEQFF. In DNA, the CDR3 is TGTGCCACCAGCGGACAGGGGAAAGATGAGCAGTTCTTC.

The V and J genes are TRBV4-2 and TRBJ2-3; 15 bases line up with TRBD2. Germline V gene data show CDR1 as LGHNA and CDR2 as YNFKEQ. V lost 0 bases, J lost 0 bases, and 4 bases stayed unmatched. The CDR3 contains 19 residues. The CDR3 region has the DNA TGTGCCAGCAGCCAAGATGGGACTAGCGGGGGGCCTAGCACAGATACGCAGTATTTT. This encodes CASSQDGTSGGPSTDTQYF.

The rearrangement links TRBV11-2 to TRBJ1-6; D remains unclear. The V gene's germline CDR1 is SGHAT and CDR2 FQNNGV. The CDR3 is 14 amino acids. The V end lost 2 bases, the J end lost 5 bases, and 7 bases lay between the germline ends. DNA of the CDR3: TGTGCCAGCAGCTTAATATACAATAATTCACCCCTCCACTTT. It translates to CASSLIYNNSPLHF. The full variable domain, rest sourced from reference TRBV11-2 and TRBJ1-6, is EAGVAQSPRYKIIEKRQSVAFWCNPISGHATLYWYQQILGQGPKLLIQFQNNGVVDDSQLPKDRFSAERLKGVDSTLKIQPAKLEDSAVYLCASSLIYNNSPLHFGNGTRLTVT.

The chain is built from TRBV4-2 and TRBJ1-2, with 9 bases identical to TRBD1. The germline CDR1 and CDR2 sequences are LGHNA and YNFKEQ. V dropped 1 base and J dropped 8; count of bases not matched to a gene: 8. The CDR3 is 15 residues long. The DNA for the CDR3 is TGTGCCAGCAGCCAAGGAGAGACAGGGGGAAAAGGCTACACCTTC. Encoded protein: CASSQGETGGKGYTF.

The count of this clone is one. This chain joins TRBV28 and TRBJ1-4, with TRBD1 matching 8 bases. In germline, CDR1 is MDHEN, CDR2 SYDVKM. The trim removed 8 bases at V and 7 bases at J, leaving 12 bases unmatched. The CDR3 contains 15 residues. The CDR3 nucleotides read TGTGCCAGCCGAACCCTACAGGGGGGGACTGAAAAACTGTTTTTT. It specifies CASRTLQGGTEKLFF.

The V call is TRBV30, the J call TRBJ1-2; no clear D gene. Per germline, CDR1 GTSNPN and CDR2 SVGIG (reference sequence). This CDR3 spans 13 amino acids. Trimming took 4 bases from V and 8 from J, leaving 17 bases between them. The CDR3 sequence: CAWTPTVIRGYTF. In DNA form, the CDR3 reads TGTGCCTGGACTCCAACCGTCATACGGGGCTACACCTTC.

This sequence joins TRBV28 and TRBJ1-2; 7 nucleotides align to TRBD1. J gave up 4 bases and V 4 bases, and 9 bases lay outside the gene matches. The CDR3 contains 15 residues. Germline CDR1 MDHEN, CDR2 SYDVKM. CDR3 bases: TGTGCCAGCAGTTCATCGACAGGGCATGCCTATGGCTACACCTTC. This sequence encodes CASSSSTGHAYGYTF.

The chain combines TRBV6-5 with TRBJ2-5; D call uncertain. V lost 7 bases and J 4 bases, leaving 13 bases between the germline ends. Germline V gives CDR1 MNHEY, CDR2 SVGAGI. This CDR3 has 13 residues. This CDR3 reads CASMLRSRETQYF. DNA for the CDR3: TGTGCCAGCATGTTGCGGTCGCGAGAGACCCAGTACTTC.

The chain is built from TRBV7-8 and TRBJ2-2, with 8 bases that match TRBD1. CDR1 is SGHVS, CDR2 FQNEAQ, per germline. The V gene end was trimmed by 6 bases and the J gene end by 5 bases; junction bases not matched to a gene: 8. The CDR3 loop spans 15 amino acids. CDR3 sequence reads: CASSLGQGRTGELFF. Written as DNA, the CDR3 is TGTGCCAGCAGTCTAGGACAGGGAAGGACCGGGGAGCTGTTTTTT.